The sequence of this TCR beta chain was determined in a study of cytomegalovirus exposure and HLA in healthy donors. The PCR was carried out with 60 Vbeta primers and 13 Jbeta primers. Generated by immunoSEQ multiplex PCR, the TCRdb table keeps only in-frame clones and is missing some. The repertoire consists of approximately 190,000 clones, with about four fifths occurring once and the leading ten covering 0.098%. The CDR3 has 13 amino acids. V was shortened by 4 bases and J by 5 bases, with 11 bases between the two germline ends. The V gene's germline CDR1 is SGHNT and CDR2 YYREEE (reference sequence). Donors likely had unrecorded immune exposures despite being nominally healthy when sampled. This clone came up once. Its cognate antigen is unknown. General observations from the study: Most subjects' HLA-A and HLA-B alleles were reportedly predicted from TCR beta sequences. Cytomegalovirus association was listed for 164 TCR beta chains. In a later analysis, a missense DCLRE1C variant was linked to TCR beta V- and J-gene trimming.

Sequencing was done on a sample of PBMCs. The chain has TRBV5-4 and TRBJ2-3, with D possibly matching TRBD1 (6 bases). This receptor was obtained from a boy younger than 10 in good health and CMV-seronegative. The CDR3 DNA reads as TGTGCCAGCAGCCCAGGGGTCGGAGATACGCAGTATTTT. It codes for CASSPGVGDTQYF.